Listed below are T cell receptor beta chains from one sample, sequenced in a study of shared clonotypes between healthy human individuals. Assay used: immunoSEQ multiplex PCR; TCRdb lists only in-frame clones, some missing. The sample lists about 2 million clones, just under 95% occurring once. The specimen sequenced was naive CD8+ T cells sorted from blood. The receptor set was obtained from a man between 18 and 35 years old in good health. CDR3s include the opening cysteine and the closing phenylalanine or tryptophan. The order of the fields is clone size, D gene, J gene, V gene, CDR3 DNA, CDR3 protein. The D gene is left open where the match is weak. The size field is filled for only some rows; it gives once, few, many or a size class.

size: NA
D: NA
J: TRBJ2-3
V: TRBV6-5
DNA: TGTGCCAGCAGTTACTCGGTGGGGGGCGCAGATACGCAGTATTTT
CDR3: CASSYSVGGADTQYF

size: once
D: NA
J: TRBJ2-3
V: TRBV5-6
DNA: TGTGCCAGCAGCCTAGAGGACCAACCCTTGACAGATACGCAGTATTTT
CDR3: CASSLEDQPLTDTQYF

size: NA
D: NA
J: TRBJ2-7
V: TRBV5-1
DNA: TGCGCCAGCAGCTTGGACGGAGCCTACGAGCAGTACTTC
CDR3: CASSLDGAYEQYF

size: NA
D: NA
J: TRBJ2-7
V: TRBV6-1
DNA: TGTGCCAGCACCCCGATACAGGGTTGGTCCTACGAGCAGTACTTC
CDR3: CASTPIQGWSYEQYF

size: NA
D: NA
J: TRBJ2-7
V: TRBV7-8
DNA: TGTGCCAGCAGCCAAATAGGGGGGGTCGAAACCTACGAGCAGTACTTC
CDR3: CASSQIGGVETYEQYF

size: NA
D: NA
J: TRBJ1-2
V: TRBV5-6
DNA: TGTGCCAGCAGCCCGGGGGCCGGTGGCTACACCTTC
CDR3: CASSPGAGGYTF

size: NA
D: NA
J: TRBJ1-2
V: TRBV7-8
DNA: TGTGCCAGCAGCCCTCTCCCCGAGACACCCTATGGCTACACCTTC
CDR3: CASSPLPETPYGYTF

size: NA
D: TRBD2
J: TRBJ2-5
V: TRBV5-1
DNA: TGCGCCAGCAGCTTGGATGGACTAGCGGGAGAGCAAGAGACCCAGTACTTC
CDR3: CASSLDGLAGEQETQYF

size: NA
D: NA
J: TRBJ2-7
V: TRBV5-4
DNA: TGTGCCAGCAGCTTTGAAGATAGCTCCTACGAGCAGTACTTC
CDR3: CASSFEDSSYEQYF

size: NA
D: NA
J: TRBJ2-7
V: TRBV7-9
DNA: TGTGCCAGCAGCCCCAGTGGGCCGGCCTACGAGCAGTACTTC
CDR3: CASSPSGPAYEQYF

size: NA
D: NA
J: TRBJ2-7
V: TRBV9
DNA: TGTGCCAGCAGCGTAGACGGCGGAGACTACGAGCAGTACTTC
CDR3: CASSVDGGDYEQYF

size: NA
D: NA
J: TRBJ2-5
V: TRBV7-9
DNA: TGTGCCAGCAGTTTCACAGGGCCTCCGAGCTGGGAGACCCAGTACTTC
CDR3: CASSFTGPPSWETQYF

size: NA
D: TRBD2
J: TRBJ2-7
V: TRBV5-4
DNA: TGTGCCAGCAGCTCATTAGCGGGAGGCACCTACGAGCAGTACTTC
CDR3: CASSSLAGGTYEQYF

size: NA
D: NA
J: TRBJ2-3
V: TRBV13
DNA: TGTGCCAGCAGCACACGACTAGGTGCAGATACGCAGTATTTT
CDR3: CASSTRLGADTQYF

size: NA
D: NA
J: TRBJ1-1
V: TRBV19
DNA: TGTGCCAGTAGCGGGACGGAAAACACTGAAGCTTTCTTT
CDR3: CASSGTENTEAFF

size: NA
D: NA
J: TRBJ2-7
V: TRBV7-9
DNA: TGTGCCAGCAGCTTCCCGCAAAGCCACGAGCAGTACTTC
CDR3: CASSFPQSHEQYF

size: NA
D: TRBD2
J: TRBJ2-4
V: TRBV6-6
DNA: TGTGCCAGCAGCCCTTTACTAGCGTCACTGGCGGGCATTCAGTACTTC
CDR3: CASSPLLASLAGIQYF

size: NA
D: NA
J: TRBJ2-3
V: TRBV9
DNA: TGTGCCAGCAGCGTTAGCATCACAGATACGCAGTATTTT
CDR3: CASSVSITDTQYF

size: NA
D: NA
J: TRBJ1-2
V: TRBV5-1
DNA: TGCGCCAGCAGCTTGGAGTCCATACATGGCTACACCTTC
CDR3: CASSLESIHGYTF

size: NA
D: TRBD1
J: TRBJ2-3
V: TRBV5-6
DNA: TGTGCCAGCAGCGAAGGGGACAGGGGGGGCACAGATACGCAGTATTTT
CDR3: CASSEGDRGGTDTQYF